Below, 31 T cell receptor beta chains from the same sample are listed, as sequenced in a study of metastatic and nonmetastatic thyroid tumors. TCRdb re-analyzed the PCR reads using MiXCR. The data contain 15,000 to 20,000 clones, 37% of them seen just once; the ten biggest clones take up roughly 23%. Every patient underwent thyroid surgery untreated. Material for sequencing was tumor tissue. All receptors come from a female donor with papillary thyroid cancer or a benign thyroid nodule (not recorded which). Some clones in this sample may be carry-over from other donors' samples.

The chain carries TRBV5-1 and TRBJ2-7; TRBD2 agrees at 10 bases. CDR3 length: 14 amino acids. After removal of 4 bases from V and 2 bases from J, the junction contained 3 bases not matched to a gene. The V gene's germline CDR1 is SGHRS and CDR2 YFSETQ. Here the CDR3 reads CASSLSGGTYEQYF. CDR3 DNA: TGCGCCAGCAGCCTTAGCGGGGGGACCTACGAGCAGTACTTC.

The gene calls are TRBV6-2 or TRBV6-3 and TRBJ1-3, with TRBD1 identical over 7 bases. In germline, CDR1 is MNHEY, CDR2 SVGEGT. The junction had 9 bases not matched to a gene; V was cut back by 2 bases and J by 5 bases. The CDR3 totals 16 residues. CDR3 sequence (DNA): TGTGCCAGCAGTTACAGTGGGACAGCCACCCGAAACACCATATATTTT. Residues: CASSYSGTATRNTIYF.

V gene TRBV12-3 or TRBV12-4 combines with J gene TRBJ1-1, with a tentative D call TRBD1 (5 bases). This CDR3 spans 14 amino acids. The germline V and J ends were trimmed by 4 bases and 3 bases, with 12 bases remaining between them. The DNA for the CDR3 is TGTGCCAGCAGTTCGGGACTTGGCTACACTGAAGCTTTCTTT. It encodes CASSSGLGYTEAFF.

The CDR3 DNA reads as TGTGCCAGTAGTATGAGAGGGAATGAGCAGTTCTTC. Translation gives CASSMRGNEQFF. The genes are TRBV19 and TRBJ2-1; a possible D gene is TRBD2 (5 bases). The germline CDR1 and CDR2 sequences are LNHDA and SQIVND (reference sequence). V was clipped by 3 bases and J by 7 bases, with 7 bases between them. This CDR3 spans 12 amino acids.

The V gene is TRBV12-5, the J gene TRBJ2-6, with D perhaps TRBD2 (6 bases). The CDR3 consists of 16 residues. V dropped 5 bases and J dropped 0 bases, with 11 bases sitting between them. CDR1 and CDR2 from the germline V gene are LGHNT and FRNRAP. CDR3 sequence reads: CASGGDGSSGANVLTF. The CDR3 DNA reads TGTGCTAGTGGTGGAGACGGGAGCTCTGGGGCCAACGTCCTGACTTTC.

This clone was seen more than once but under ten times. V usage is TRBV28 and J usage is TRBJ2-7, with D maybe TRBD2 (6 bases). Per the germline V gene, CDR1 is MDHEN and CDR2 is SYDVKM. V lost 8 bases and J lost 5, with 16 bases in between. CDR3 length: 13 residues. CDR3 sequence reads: CASGDSGGNEQYF. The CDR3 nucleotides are TGTGCCAGCGGTGACAGTGGAGGGAACGAGCAGTACTTC.

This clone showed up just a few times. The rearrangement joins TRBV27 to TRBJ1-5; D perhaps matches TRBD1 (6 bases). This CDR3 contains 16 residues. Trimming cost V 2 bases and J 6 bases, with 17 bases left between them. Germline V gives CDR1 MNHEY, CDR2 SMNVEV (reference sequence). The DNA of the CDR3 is TGTGCCAGCAGTTTAGCGGGGGGCCCTCAGGGTCAGCCCCAGCATTTT. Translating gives CASSLAGGPQGQPQHF.

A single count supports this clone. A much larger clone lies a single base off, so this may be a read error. The CDR3 coding sequence is TGTGCCAGCAGCGTAGTTCAGGACAGAGGCTACTATGGCTACACCTTC. Translation: CASSVVQDRGYYGYTF. This chain joins TRBV9 and TRBJ1-2; a weak D match, TRBD1 (6 bases). The CDR3 has 16 amino acids. Per germline, CDR1 SGDLS and CDR2 YYNGEE. The germline V and J ends were trimmed by 0 bases and 3 bases, with 15 bases remaining between them.

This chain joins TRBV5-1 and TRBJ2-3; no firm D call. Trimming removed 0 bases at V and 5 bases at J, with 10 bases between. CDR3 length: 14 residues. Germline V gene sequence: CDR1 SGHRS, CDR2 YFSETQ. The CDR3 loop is CASSLGWNVDTQYF. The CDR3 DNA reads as TGCGCCAGCAGCTTGGGGTGGAACGTAGATACGCAGTATTTT.

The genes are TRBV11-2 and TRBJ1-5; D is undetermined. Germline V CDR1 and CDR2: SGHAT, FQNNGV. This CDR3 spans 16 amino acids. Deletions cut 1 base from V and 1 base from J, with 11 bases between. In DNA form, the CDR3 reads TGTGCCAGCAGCTTAGGTTCTGTCGGGAGCAATCAGCCCCAGCATTTT. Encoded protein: CASSLGSVGSNQPQHF.

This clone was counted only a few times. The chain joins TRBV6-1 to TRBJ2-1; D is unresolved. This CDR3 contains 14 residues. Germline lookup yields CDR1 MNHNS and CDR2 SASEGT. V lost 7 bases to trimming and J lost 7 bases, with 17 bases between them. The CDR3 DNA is TGTGCCAGCACCCCCCGGGTGGCTGGTAATGAGCAGTTCTTC. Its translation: CASTPRVAGNEQFF.

The CDR3 here is CASRVSYNSPLHF. CDR3 bases: TGTGCCTCCAGGGTTTCCTATAATTCACCCCTCCACTTT. This chain links TRBV30 with TRBJ1-6, with a weak D call TRBD1 (5 bases). This CDR3 comprises 13 residues. Germline V gives CDR1 GTSNPN, CDR2 SVGIG (reference sequence). The ends were cut back, 7 bases at V and 1 base at J, with 8 bases in the middle.

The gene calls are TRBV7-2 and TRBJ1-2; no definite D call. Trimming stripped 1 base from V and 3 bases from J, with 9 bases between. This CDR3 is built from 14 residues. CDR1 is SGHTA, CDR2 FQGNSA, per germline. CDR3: CASSLVSTDYGYTF. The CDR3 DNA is TGTGCCAGCAGCTTAGTGTCGACGGACTATGGCTACACCTTC.

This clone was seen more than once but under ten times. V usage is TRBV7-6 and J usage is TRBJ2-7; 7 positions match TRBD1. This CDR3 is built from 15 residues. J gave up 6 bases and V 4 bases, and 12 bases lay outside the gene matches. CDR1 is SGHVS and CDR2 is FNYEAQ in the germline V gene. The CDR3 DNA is TGTGCCAGCAGCTCAAGGACAGGTCGAGGTGCCGAGCAGTACTTC. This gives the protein CASSSRTGRGAEQYF.

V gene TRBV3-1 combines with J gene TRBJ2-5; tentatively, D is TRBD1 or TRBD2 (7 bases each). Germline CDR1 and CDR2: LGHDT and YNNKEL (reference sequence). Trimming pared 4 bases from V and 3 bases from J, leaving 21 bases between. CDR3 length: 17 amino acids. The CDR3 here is CASSPAWQGGSEETQYF. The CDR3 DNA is TGTGCCAGCAGCCCTGCATGGCAGGGGGGGAGTGAAGAGACCCAGTACTTC.

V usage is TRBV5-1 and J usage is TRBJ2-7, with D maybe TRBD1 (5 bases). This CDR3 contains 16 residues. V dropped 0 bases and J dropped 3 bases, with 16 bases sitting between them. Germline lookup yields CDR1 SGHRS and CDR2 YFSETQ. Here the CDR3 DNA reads TGCGCCAGCAGCTTGGCCGGGCAGGGAAGTCTCTACGAGCAGTACTTC. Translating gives CASSLAGQGSLYEQYF.

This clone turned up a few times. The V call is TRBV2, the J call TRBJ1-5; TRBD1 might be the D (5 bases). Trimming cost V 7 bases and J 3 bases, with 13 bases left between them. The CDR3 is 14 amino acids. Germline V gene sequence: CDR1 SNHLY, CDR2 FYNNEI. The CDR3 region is CASNTGAYNQPQHF. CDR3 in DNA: TGTGCCAGCAACACTGGGGCTTACAATCAGCCCCAGCATTTT.

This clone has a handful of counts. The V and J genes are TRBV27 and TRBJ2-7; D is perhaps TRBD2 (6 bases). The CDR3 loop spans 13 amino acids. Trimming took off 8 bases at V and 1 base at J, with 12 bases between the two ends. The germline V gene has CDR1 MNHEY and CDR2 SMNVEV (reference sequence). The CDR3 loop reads CASPPGGSYEQYF. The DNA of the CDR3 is TGTGCCAGCCCCCCCGGGGGATCCTACGAGCAGTACTTC.

The CDR3 bases are TGTGCCAGCACCTTGAACAGGGCTGGGGCCAACGTCCTGACTTTC. Its protein product is CASTLNRAGANVLTF. J is TRBJ2-6 and V is TRBV28; weak D call: TRBD1 (6 bases). The V and J ends lost 7 bases and 2 bases respectively, with 12 bases between them. This CDR3 spans 15 amino acids. Germline loops: CDR1 MDHEN, CDR2 SYDVKM.

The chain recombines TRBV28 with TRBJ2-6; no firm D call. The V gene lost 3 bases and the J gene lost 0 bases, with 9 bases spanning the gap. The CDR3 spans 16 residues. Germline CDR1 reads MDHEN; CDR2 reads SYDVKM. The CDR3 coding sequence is TGTGCCAGCAGTTTGGTCGTACCCTCTGGGGCCAACGTCCTGACTTTC. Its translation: CASSLVVPSGANVLTF.

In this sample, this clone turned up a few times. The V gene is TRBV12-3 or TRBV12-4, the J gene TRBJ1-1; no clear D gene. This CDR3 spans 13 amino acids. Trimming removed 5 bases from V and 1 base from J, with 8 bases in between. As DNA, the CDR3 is TGTGCCAGCAGTCCTCAACAGAACACTGAAGCTTTCTTT. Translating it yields CASSPQQNTEAFF.

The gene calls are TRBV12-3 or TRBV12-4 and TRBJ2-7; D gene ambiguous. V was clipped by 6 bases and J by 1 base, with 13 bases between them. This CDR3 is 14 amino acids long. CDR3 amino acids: CASSRHTGSYEQYF. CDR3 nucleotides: TGTGCCAGCAGCCGACATACGGGTTCCTACGAGCAGTACTTC.

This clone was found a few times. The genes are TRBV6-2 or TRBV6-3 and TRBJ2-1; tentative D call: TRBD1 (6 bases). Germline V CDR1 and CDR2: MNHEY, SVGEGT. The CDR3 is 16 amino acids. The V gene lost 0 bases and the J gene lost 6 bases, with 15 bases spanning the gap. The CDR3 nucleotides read TGTGCCAGCAGTTACTCGGCCGGGACACTAGTCAATGAGCAGTTCTTC. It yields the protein CASSYSAGTLVNEQFF.

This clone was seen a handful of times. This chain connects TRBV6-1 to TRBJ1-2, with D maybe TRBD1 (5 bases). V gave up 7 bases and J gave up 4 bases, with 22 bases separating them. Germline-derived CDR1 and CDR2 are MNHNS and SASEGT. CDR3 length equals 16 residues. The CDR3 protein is CASKGTFTRGVYGYTF. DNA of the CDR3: TGTGCCAGCAAGGGCACCTTTACAAGGGGTGTCTATGGCTACACCTTC.

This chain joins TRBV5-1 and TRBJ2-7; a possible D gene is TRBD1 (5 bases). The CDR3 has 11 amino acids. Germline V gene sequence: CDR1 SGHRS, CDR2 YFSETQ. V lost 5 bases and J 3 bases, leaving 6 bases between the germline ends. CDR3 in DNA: TGCGCCAGCAGGCAGGGCTACGAGCAGTACTTC. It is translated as CASRQGYEQYF. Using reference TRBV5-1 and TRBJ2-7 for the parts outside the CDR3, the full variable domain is KAGVTQTPRYLIKTRGQQVTLSCSPISGHRSVSWYQQTPGQGLQFLFEYFSETQRNKGNFPGRFSGRQFSNSRSEMNVSTLELGDSALYLCASRQGYEQYFGPGTRLTVT.

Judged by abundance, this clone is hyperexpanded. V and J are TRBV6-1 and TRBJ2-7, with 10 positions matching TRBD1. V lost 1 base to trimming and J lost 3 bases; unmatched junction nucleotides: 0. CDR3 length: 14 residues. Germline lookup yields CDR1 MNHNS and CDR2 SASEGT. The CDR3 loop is CASSEGTGGYEQYF. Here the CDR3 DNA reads TGTGCCAGCAGTGAAGGGACAGGGGGCTACGAGCAGTACTTC.

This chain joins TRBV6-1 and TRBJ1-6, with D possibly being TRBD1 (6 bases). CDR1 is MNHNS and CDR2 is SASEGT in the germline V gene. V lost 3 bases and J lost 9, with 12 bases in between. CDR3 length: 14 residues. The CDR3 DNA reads TGTGCCAGCAGTGATAAGGGGGGGGGTTCACCCCTCCACTTT. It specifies CASSDKGGGSPLHF.

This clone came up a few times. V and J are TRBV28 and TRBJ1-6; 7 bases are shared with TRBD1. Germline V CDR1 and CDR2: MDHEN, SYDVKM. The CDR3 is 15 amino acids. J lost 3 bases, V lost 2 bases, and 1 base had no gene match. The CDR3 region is CASSLGQVYNSPLHF. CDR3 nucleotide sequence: TGTGCCAGCAGTTTAGGACAGGTCTATAATTCACCCCTCCACTTT.

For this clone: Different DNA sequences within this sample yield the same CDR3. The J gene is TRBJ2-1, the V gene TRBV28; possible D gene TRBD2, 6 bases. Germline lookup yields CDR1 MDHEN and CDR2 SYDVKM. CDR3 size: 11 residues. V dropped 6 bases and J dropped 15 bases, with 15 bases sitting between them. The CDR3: CASSTRRELFF. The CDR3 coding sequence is TGTGCCAGCAGCACTCGCCGGGAGTTGTTCTTC.

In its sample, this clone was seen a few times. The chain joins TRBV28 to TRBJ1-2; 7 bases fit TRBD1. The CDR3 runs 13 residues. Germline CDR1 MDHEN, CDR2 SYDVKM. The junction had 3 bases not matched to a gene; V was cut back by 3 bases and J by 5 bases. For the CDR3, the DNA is TGTGCCAGCAGTTTGCTACAGGGGTATGGCTACACCTTC. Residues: CASSLLQGYGYTF.

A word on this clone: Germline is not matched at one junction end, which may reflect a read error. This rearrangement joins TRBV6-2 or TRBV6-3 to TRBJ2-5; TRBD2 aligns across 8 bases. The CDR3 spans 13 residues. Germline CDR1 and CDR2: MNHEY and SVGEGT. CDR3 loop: CANSYRGRETQYF. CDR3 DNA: TGTGCCAACAGTTACCGCGGGAGGGAGACCCAGTACTTC.